This is a list of T cell receptor beta chains from one sample in a study of cytomegalovirus exposure and HLA in healthy donors. The method was immunoSEQ multiplex PCR; TCRdb's version includes in-frame clones alone and lacks a portion of them. The sample yields about 200,000 clones, approximately 82% seen once. The sequenced sample was PBMCs. The receptors derive from a woman aged 25 to 39 in good health and CMV-seropositive. Both conserved end residues are part of each CDR3. A D gene is named only where the DNA matches it firmly. Part of the rows lack a size; the others show once, few, many or a class for expanded clones.

TRBJ1-2	TRBD1	TRBV19	.	CASADREGPGGYTF	TGTGCCAGCGCGGACAGGGAAGGGCCCGGTGGCTACACCTTC
TRBJ2-6	.	TRBV6-1	.	CASSGPVVEGANVLTF	TGTGCCAGCAGTGGCCCGGTCGTCGAGGGGGCCAACGTCCTGACTTTC
TRBJ2-7	TRBD1	TRBV6-5	.	CASRGTGISYEQYF	TGTGCCAGCAGGGGGACAGGGATCTCCTACGAGCAGTACTTC
TRBJ2-1	TRBD2	TRBV7-2	.	CASSLAAGGWNEQFF	TGTGCCAGCAGCTTAGCGGCGGGAGGTTGGAATGAGCAGTTCTTC
TRBJ2-5	.	TRBV2	.	CATREGTAQETQYF	TGTGCCACCAGGGAGGGGACAGCACAAGAGACCCAGTACTTC
TRBJ2-3	.	TRBV13	.	CASSSPDNLNGTDTQYF	TGTGCCAGCAGCTCCCCGGACAACCTAAACGGGACAGATACGCAGTATTTT
TRBJ2-3	TRBD2	TRBV7-7	once	CASSSGLIPDTQYF	TGTGCTAGCAGCTCGGGACTAATACCAGATACGCAGTATTTT
TRBJ1-1	.	TRBV27	.	CASSPDRGGNTEAFF	TGTGCCAGCAGTCCCGATCGCGGGGGGAACACTGAAGCTTTCTTT
TRBJ2-7	.	TRBV4-2	.	CASSQETFGVYEQYF	TGTGCCAGCAGCCAAGAGACTTTCGGGGTCTACGAGCAGTACTTC
TRBJ2-7	TRBD2	TRBV9	once	CASSVGTSGIYEQYF	TGTGCCAGCAGCGTAGGGACTAGCGGGATCTACGAGCAGTACTTC
TRBJ1-1	.	TRBV7-3	.	CASSLTTGFPTEAFF	TGTGCCAGCAGCTTAACGACGGGTTTTCCTACTGAAGCTTTCTTT
TRBJ1-2	TRBD1	TRBV28	.	CATPGQGFGYTF	TGTGCCACCCCGGGACAGGGGTTCGGCTACACCTTC
TRBJ1-1	.	TRBV11-3	.	CASSLSLLFGSEAFF	TGTGCCAGCAGCTTATCCCTTTTATTCGGGTCTGAAGCTTTCTTT
TRBJ2-1	TRBD2	TRBV11-3	.	CASSHSGRPHMEQFF	TGTGCCAGCAGCCATAGCGGGAGGCCCCACATGGAGCAGTTCTTC
TRBJ2-7	TRBD2	TRBV2	.	CASSDTGRAYEQYF	TGTGCCAGCAGTGACACCGGGAGGGCCTACGAGCAGTACTTC
TRBJ1-5	.	TRBV19	few	CASTHGGGSQPQHF	TGTGCCAGTACCCACGGGGGGGGGAGCCAGCCCCAGCATTTT
TRBJ2-5	.	TRBV29-1	.	CSVPGEGLGTQYF	TGCAGCGTCCCAGGGGAAGGGTTGGGGACCCAGTACTTC
TRBJ2-1	TRBD2	TRBV2	.	CASSPTSWAEQFF	TGTGCCAGCAGCCCGACTAGCTGGGCTGAGCAGTTCTTC
TRBJ2-7	TRBD1	TRBV18	.	CASSGATGSYEQYF	TGTGCCAGCTCAGGCGCGACAGGGTCCTACGAGCAGTACTTC
TRBJ2-2	.	TRBV19	.	CASNDRNANTGELFF	TGTGCCAGCAACGACAGAAACGCGAACACCGGGGAGCTGTTTTTT
TRBJ2-1	.	TRBV4-2	.	CASGRDPSSYNEQFF	TGTGCCAGCGGGCGGGACCCGAGCTCCTACAATGAGCAGTTCTTC
TRBJ2-7	.	TRBV5-1	once	CASSLGLLYEQYF	TGCGCCAGCAGCCTCGGACTACTCTACGAGCAGTACTTC
TRBJ2-1	TRBD1	TRBV5-4	once	CASSSDRGLVNEQFF	TGTGCCAGCAGCTCAGACAGGGGTCTAGTGAATGAGCAGTTCTTC
TRBJ2-7	.	TRBV5-4	.	CASRDSRNSYEQYF	TGTGCCAGCAGGGACTCCCGGAACTCCTACGAGCAGTACTTC
TRBJ2-3	TRBD2	TRBV2	.	CASPTSVSMNDGGAQYF	TGTGCCAGCCCGACTAGCGTGAGTATGAATGATGGTGGAGCGCAGTATTTT
TRBJ1-5	TRBD1	TRBV19	few	CASSDLDRGRGNQPQHF	TGTGCCAGTAGTGACCTCGACAGGGGAAGGGGCAATCAGCCCCAGCATTTT
TRBJ1-1	.	TRBV2	.	CASSEGPGSDTEAFF	TGTGCCAGCAGTGAGGGTCCAGGGTCGGACACTGAAGCTTTCTTT
TRBJ2-5	TRBD2	TRBV10-2	.	CASSGTSRAETQYF	TGCGCCAGCAGCGGGACTAGCCGGGCAGAGACCCAGTACTTC
TRBJ1-1	.	TRBV29-1	.	CSVAREGDTEAFF	TGCAGCGTTGCTCGTGAGGGAGACACTGAAGCTTTCTTT
TRBJ1-2	.	TRBV28	.	CASTPGALSNYGYTF	TGTGCCAGCACACCAGGGGCCCTTTCTAACTATGGCTACACCTTC
TRBJ2-7	TRBD1	TRBV6-5	few	CASSPRPGQSYEQYF	TGTGCCAGCAGCCCTAGGCCGGGACAGTCCTACGAGCAGTACTTC
TRBJ2-1	.	TRBV5-1	.	CASSFRRTSYNEQFF	TGCGCCAGCAGCTTCCGGAGGACCTCCTACAATGAGCAGTTCTTC
TRBJ2-1	TRBD1	TRBV4-2	.	CASSRGMGQGDQPSSYNEQFF	TGTGCCAGCAGCCGGGGGATGGGACAGGGTGACCAACCCAGCTCCTACAATGAGCAGTTCTTC
TRBJ1-5	TRBD1	TRBV19	.	CASRRTGGGDQPQHF	TGTGCCAGTAGGAGAACAGGGGGAGGCGATCAGCCCCAGCATTTT
TRBJ1-3	.	TRBV2	many	CASSAGFSGNTIYF	TGTGCCAGCAGTGCAGGGTTCTCTGGAAACACCATATATTTT
TRBJ1-5	TRBD1	TRBV2	.	CASRDRGYSNQPQHF	TGTGCCAGCAGGGACAGGGGGTATAGCAATCAGCCCCAGCATTTT
TRBJ1-4	.	TRBV7-9	.	CASSLERSYNEKLFF	TGTGCCAGCAGCTTAGAGCGGAGCTATAATGAAAAACTGTTTTTT
TRBJ1-2	.	TRBV28	.	CASSLLQGDYGYTF	TGTGCCAGCAGTCTACTACAGGGAGACTATGGCTACACCTTC
TRBJ2-3	.	TRBV5-1	.	CASSHPDGGADTQYF	TGCGCCAGCAGCCACCCCGACGGAGGGGCCGATACGCAGTATTTT
TRBJ2-7	.	TRBV7-9	.	CASSEAQGFNEQYF	TGTGCCAGCAGCGAAGCACAGGGTTTCAACGAGCAGTACTTC
TRBJ2-1	TRBD2	TRBV30	.	CAWRDRLAGRKEQFF	TGTGCCTGGAGAGACAGACTAGCGGGAAGGAAAGAGCAGTTCTTC
TRBJ2-3	.	TRBV6-5	.	CASSYGQVGDTQYF	TGTGCCAGCAGTTATGGGCAGGTCGGAGATACGCAGTATTTT
TRBJ2-1	TRBD1	TRBV12-5	.	CASVLRQGGYNEQFF	TGTGCTAGTGTCCTGAGACAGGGTGGCTACAATGAGCAGTTCTTC
TRBJ1-5	TRBD1	TRBV28	.	CASSLPGQGGQPQHF	TGTGCCAGCAGTTTGCCGGGACAGGGAGGTCAGCCCCAGCATTTT
TRBJ1-2	.	TRBV15	.	CATSRDKEFGYTF	TGTGCCACCAGCAGAGATAAAGAGTTTGGCTACACCTTC
TRBJ2-7	TRBD2	TRBV5-4	.	CASSLGTSGSSLSYEQYF	TGTGCCAGCAGCTTGGGGACTAGCGGGAGCTCCCTCTCCTACGAGCAGTACTTC
TRBJ2-6	TRBD1	TRBV5-1	.	CASSLEGTGASGANVLTF	TGCGCCAGCAGCTTGGAGGGGACAGGGGCCTCTGGGGCCAACGTCCTGACTTTC
TRBJ1-3	.	TRBV9	.	CASSVPGRDTIYF	TGTGCCAGCAGCGTCCCCGGGCGGGACACCATATATTTT
TRBJ2-5	.	TRBV29-1	.	CSVSLQGGETQYF	TGCAGCGTTTCTCTCCAGGGTGGGGAGACCCAGTACTTC
TRBJ1-4	TRBD1	TRBV19	.	CASRRQGAQEKLFF	TGTGCCAGTAGGAGACAGGGGGCGCAGGAAAAACTGTTTTTT
TRBJ2-7	.	TRBV19	.	CASRGLTYEQYF	TGTGCCAGTAGGGGCCTTACCTACGAGCAGTACTTC
TRBJ2-5	TRBD2	TRBV5-1	once	CASSWPAGEGQETQYF	TGCGCCAGCAGCTGGCCGGCGGGAGAGGGGCAAGAGACCCAGTACTTC
TRBJ1-1	.	TRBV5-1	.	CASSFGQKEARAFF	TGCGCCAGCAGCTTTGGACAGAAGGAGGCTAGAGCTTTCTTT
TRBJ2-6	TRBD2	TRBV5-1	once	CASSPSRGGAGANVLTF	TGCGCCAGCAGCCCCTCCCGGGGGGGGGCCGGGGCCAACGTCCTGACTTTC
TRBJ1-3	.	TRBV19	.	CASSIRARTSGNTIYF	TGTGCCAGTAGTATAAGGGCTCGGACATCAGGAAACACCATATATTTT
TRBJ1-1	.	TRBV19	.	CASSARSEAFF	TGTGCCAGTAGTGCCAGGTCTGAAGCTTTCTTT
TRBJ2-1	TRBD2	TRBV29-1	.	CSGQRLAGGGEQFF	TGCAGCGGGCAAAGACTAGCGGGAGGGGGCGAGCAGTTCTTC
TRBJ2-3	.	TRBV6-5	.	CASSLRDTQYF	TGTGCCAGCAGCCTCAGGGATACGCAGTATTTT
TRBJ1-5	TRBD1	TRBV6-5	.	CASSSRQGASNQPQHF	TGTGCCAGCAGTTCCAGACAGGGGGCTAGCAATCAGCCCCAGCATTTT
TRBJ1-5	.	TRBV28	.	CASSPTAGKQDQPQHF	TGTGCCAGCAGTCCCACTGCAGGGAAGCAAGATCAGCCCCAGCATTTT